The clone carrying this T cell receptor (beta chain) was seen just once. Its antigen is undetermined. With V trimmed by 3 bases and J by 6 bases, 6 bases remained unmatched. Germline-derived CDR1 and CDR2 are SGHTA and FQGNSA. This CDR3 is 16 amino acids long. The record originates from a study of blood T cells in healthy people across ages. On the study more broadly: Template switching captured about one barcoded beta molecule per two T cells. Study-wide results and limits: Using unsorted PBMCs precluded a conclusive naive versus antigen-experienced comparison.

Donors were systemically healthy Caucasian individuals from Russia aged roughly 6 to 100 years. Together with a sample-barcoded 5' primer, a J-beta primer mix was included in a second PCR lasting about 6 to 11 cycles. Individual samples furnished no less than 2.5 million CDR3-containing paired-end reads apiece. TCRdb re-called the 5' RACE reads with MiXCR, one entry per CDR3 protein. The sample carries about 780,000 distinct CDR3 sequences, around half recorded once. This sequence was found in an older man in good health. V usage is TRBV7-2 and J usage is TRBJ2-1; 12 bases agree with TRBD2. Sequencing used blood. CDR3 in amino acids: CASSFYLAGGFNEQFF. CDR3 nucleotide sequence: TGTGCCAGCAGCTTTTATCTAGCGGGAGGGTTCAATGAGCAGTTCTTC.